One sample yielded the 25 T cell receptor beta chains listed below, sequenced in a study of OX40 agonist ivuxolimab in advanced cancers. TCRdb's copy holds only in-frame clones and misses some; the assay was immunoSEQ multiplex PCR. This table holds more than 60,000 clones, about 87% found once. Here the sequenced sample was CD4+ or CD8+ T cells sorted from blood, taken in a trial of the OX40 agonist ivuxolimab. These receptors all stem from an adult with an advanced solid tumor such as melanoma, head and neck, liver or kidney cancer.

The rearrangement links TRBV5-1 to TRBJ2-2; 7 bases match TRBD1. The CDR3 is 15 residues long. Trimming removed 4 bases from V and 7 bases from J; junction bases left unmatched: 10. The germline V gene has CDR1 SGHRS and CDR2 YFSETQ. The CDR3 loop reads CASSAPTGVNGELFF. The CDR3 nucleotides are TGCGCCAGCAGCGCCCCAACAGGGGTGAACGGGGAGCTGTTTTTT.

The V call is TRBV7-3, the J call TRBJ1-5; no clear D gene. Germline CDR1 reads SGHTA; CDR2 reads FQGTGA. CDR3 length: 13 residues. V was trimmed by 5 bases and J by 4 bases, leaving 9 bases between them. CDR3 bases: TGTGCCAGCAGCCATGGGCGGAATCAGCCCCAGCATTTT. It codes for CASSHGRNQPQHF.

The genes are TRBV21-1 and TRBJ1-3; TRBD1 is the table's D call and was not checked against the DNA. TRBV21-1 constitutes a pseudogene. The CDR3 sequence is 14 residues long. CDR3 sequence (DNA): TGTGCCAGCAGCAAAGACAGCCTCGGAAACACCATATATTTT. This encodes CASSKDSLGNTIYF.

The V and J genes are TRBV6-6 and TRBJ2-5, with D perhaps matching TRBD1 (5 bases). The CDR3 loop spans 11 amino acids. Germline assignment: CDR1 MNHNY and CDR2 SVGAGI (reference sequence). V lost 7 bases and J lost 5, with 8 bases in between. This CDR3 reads CASMGRETQYF. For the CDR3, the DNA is TGTGCCAGCATGGGGCGTGAGACCCAGTACTTC.

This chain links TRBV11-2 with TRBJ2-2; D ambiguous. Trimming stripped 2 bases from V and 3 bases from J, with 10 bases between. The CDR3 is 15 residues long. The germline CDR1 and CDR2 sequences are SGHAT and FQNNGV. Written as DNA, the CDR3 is TGTGCCAGCAGCTTATTGGGCACCTACACCGGGGAGCTGTTTTTT. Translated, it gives CASSLLGTYTGELFF. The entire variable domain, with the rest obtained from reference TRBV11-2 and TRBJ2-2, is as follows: EAGVAQSPRYKIIEKRQSVAFWCNPISGHATLYWYQQILGQGPKLLIQFQNNGVVDDSQLPKDRFSAERLKGVDSTLKIQPAKLEDSAVYLCASSLLGTYTGELFFGEGSRLTVL.

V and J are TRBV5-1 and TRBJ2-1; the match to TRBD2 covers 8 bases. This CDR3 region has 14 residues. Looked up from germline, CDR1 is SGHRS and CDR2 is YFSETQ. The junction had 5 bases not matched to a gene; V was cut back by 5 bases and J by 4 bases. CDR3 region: CASRLAGPYNEQFF. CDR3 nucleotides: TGCGCCAGCAGATTAGCGGGACCTTACAATGAGCAGTTCTTC.

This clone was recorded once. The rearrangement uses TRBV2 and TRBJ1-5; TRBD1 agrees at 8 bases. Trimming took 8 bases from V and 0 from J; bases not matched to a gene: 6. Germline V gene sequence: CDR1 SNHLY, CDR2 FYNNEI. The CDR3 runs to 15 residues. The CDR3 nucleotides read TGTGCCAGCGGCGGACAGGGCTTTAGCAATCAGCCCCAGCATTTT. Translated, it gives CASGGQGFSNQPQHF.

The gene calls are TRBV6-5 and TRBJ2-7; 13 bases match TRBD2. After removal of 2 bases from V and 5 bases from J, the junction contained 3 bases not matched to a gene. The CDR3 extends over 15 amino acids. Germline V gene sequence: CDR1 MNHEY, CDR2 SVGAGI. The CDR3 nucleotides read TGTGCCAGCAGTTACGGACTAGCGGGGGAACACGAGCAGTACTTC. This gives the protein CASSYGLAGEHEQYF.

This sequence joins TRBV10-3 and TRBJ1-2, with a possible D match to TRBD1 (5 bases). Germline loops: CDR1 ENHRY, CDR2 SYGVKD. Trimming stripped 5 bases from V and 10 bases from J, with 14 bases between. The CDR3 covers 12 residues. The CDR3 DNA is TGTGCCATCAGTTCCGGACAATCTTACTACACCTTC. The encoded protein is CAISSGQSYYTF.

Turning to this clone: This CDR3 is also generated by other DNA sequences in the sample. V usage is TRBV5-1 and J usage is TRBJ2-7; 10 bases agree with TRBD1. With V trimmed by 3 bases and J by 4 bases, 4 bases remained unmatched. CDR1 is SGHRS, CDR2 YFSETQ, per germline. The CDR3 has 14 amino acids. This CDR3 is CASSSTGGIYEQYF. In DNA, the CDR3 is TGCGCCAGCAGCTCGACAGGGGGCATTTACGAGCAGTACTTC.

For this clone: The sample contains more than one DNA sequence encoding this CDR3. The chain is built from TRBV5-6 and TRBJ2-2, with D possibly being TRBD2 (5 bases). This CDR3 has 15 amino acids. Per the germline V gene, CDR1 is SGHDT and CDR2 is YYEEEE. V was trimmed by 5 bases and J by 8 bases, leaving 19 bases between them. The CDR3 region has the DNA TGTGCCAGCAGTCCGGGATTAGCCCTTAATGGGGAGCTGTTTTTT. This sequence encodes CASSPGLALNGELFF.

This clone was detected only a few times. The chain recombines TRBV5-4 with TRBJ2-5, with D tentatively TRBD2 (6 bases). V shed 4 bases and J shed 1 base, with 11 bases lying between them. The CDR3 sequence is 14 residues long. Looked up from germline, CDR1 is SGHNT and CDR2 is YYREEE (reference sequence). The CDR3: CASSPTSGQETQYF. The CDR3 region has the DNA TGTGCCAGCAGCCCGACTAGTGGCCAAGAGACCCAGTACTTC.

The CDR3 sequence: CASSLNGFSSYNEQFF. Written as DNA, the CDR3 is TGTGCCAGCAGCTTGAACGGGTTTAGCTCCTACAATGAGCAGTTCTTC. The genes are TRBV5-8 and TRBJ2-1, with D unclear. V lost 1 base to trimming and J lost 0 bases, with 11 bases between them. The V gene's germline CDR1 is SGHTS and CDR2 YDEGEE. This CDR3 spans 16 amino acids.

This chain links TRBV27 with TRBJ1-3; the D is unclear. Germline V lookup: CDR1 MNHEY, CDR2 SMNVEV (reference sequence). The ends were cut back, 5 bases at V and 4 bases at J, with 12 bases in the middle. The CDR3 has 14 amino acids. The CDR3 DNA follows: TGTGCCAGCAGTCCGTATCCGAGGGGAAACACCATATATTTT. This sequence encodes CASSPYPRGNTIYF.

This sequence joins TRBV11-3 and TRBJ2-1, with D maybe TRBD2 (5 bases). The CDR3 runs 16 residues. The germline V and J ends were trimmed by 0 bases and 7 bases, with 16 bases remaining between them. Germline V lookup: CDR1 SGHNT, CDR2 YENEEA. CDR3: CASSLDHNSATNEQFF. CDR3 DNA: TGTGCCAGCAGCTTAGATCATAATAGCGCTACAAATGAGCAGTTCTTC.

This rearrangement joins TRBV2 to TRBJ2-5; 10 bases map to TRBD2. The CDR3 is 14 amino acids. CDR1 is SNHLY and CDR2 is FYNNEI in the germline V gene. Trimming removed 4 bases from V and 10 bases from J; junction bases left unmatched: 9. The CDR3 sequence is CASSVMSSGRSQYF. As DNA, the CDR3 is TGTGCCAGCAGTGTTATGTCTAGCGGGAGAAGCCAGTACTTC.

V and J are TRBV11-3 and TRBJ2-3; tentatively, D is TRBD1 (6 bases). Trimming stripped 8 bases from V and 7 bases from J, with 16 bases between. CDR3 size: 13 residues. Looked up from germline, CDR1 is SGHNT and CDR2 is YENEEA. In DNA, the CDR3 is TGTGCCAGCGGCCAGGGGACCGGGCATACGCAGTATTTT. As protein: CASGQGTGHTQYF.

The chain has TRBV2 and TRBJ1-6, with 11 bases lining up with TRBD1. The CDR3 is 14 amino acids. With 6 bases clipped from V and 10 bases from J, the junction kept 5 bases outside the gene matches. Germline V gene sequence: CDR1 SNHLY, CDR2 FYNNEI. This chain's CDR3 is CASRGQGVWSPLHF. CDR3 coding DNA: TGTGCCAGCAGGGGACAGGGGGTTTGGTCACCCCTCCACTTT.

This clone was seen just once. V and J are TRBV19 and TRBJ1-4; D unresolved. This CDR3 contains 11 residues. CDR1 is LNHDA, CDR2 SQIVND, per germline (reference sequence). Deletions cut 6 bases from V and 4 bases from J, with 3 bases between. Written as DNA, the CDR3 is TGTGCCAGTAGACTTAATGAAAAACTGTTTTTT. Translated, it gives CASRLNEKLFF.

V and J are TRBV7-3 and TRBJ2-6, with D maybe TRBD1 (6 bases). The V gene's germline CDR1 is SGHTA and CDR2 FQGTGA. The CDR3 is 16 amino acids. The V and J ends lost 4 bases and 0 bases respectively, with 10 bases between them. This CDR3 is CASSSGTPSGANVLTF. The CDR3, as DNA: TGTGCCAGCAGCTCCGGGACACCCTCTGGGGCCAACGTCCTGACTTTC.

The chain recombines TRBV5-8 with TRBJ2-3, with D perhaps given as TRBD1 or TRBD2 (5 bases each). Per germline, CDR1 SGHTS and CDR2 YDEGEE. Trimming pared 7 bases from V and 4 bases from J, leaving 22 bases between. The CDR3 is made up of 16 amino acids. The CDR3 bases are TGTGCCAGCTCATCTCCGGGACCCCCTCGGCCAGATACGCAGTATTTT. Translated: CASSSPGPPRPDTQYF.

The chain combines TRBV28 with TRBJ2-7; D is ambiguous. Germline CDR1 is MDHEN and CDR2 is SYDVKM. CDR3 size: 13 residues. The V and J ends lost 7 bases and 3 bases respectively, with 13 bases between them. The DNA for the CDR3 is TGTGCCAGCACCAAGAAACCTTACTACGAGCAGTACTTC. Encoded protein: CASTKKPYYEQYF.

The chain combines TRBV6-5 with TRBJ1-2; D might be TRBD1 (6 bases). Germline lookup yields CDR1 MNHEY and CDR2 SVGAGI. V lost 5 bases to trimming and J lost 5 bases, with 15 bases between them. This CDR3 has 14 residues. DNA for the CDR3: TGTGCCAGCAGTACTACCAGAGGGGGTTATGGCTACACCTTC. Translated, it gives CASSTTRGGYGYTF.

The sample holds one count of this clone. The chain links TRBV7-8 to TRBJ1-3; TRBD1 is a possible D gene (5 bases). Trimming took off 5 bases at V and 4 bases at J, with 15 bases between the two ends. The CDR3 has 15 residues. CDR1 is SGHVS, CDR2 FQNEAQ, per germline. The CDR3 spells CASSPREGPGNTIYF. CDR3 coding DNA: TGTGCCAGCAGCCCCCGGGAGGGGCCAGGAAACACCATATATTTT.

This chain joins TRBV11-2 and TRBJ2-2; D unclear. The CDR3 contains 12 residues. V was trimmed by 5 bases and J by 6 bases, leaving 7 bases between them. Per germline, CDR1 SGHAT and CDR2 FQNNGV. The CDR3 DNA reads TGTGCCAGCAGCCTCCTTTCCGGGGAGCTGTTTTTT. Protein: CASSLLSGELFF.